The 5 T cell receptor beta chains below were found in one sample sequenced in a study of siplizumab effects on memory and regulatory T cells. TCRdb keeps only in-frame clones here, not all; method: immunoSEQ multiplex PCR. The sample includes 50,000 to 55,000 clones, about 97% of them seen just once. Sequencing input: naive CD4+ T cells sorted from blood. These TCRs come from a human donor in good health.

CDR3 DNA sequence: TGTGCCAGCAGGAGGACAGCTTATAGCAATCAGCCCCAGCATTTT. Protein product: CASRRTAYSNQPQHF. The V call is TRBV6-5, the J call TRBJ1-5; possible D gene TRBD1, 6 bases. Per germline, CDR1 MNHEY and CDR2 SVGAGI. The CDR3 contains 15 residues. The V gene lost 6 bases and the J gene lost 0 bases, with 12 bases spanning the gap.

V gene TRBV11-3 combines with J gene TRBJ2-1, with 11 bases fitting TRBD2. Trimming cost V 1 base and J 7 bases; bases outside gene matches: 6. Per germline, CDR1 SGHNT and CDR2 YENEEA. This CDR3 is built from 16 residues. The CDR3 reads CASSLGRTSGQNEQFF. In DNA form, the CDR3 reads TGTGCCAGCAGCTTAGGCAGGACTAGCGGGCAGAATGAGCAGTTCTTC.

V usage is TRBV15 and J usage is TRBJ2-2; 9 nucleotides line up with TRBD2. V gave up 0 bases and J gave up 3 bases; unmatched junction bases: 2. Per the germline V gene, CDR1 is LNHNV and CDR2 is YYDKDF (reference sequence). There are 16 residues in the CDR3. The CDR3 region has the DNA TGTGCCACCAGCAGAGACAGCGGGAGGTACACCGGGGAGCTGTTTTTT. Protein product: CATSRDSGRYTGELFF.

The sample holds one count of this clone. The CDR3 sequence: CASSSVRGDAFF. The CDR3 region has the DNA TGTGCCAGCAGTTCCGTTCGAGGGGACGCTTTCTTT. V gene TRBV6-5 combines with J gene TRBJ1-1, with D possibly being TRBD1 (5 bases). This CDR3 contains 12 residues. The ends were cut back, 4 bases at V and 11 bases at J, with 14 bases in the middle. CDR1 is MNHEY and CDR2 is SVGAGI in the germline V gene.

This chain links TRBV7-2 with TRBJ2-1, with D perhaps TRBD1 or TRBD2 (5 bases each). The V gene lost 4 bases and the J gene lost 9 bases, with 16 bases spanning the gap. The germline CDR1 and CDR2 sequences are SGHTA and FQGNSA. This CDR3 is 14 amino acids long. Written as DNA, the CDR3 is TGTGCCAGCAGCTCCCGGGGTAGTAGGGGTGAGCAGTTCTTC. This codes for CASSSRGSRGEQFF.